Listed here are 2 T cell receptor beta chains from one sample, sequenced in a study of T-cell reconstitution after alpha-beta-depleted transplantation in children. Preparation of the TCRbeta library used unique molecular identifiers. TCRdb re-derived calls from the PCR reads in MiXCR, one entry per CDR3 protein. The sample lists 550,000 to 800,000 distinct CDR3 sequences, over 10% occurring once. The starting material was PBMCs, obtained before TCRalphabeta/CD19-depleted stem cell transplant. These receptors all come from a girl aged 2 to 10 with congenital amegakaryocytic thrombocytopenia, due to receive a stem cell transplant.

This clonotype was seen repeatedly, ten times or more. The genes are TRBV5-1 and TRBJ2-7, with D perhaps TRBD2 (6 bases). Trimming cost V 4 bases and J 0 bases, with 14 bases left between them. The length of the CDR3 is 15 residues. Per the germline V gene, CDR1 is SGHRS and CDR2 is YFSETQ. The CDR3 DNA sequence: TGCGCCAGCAGCACCCGACAGACTAGCTCCTACGAGCAGTACTTC. Protein: CASSTRQTSSYEQYF.

The chain has TRBV11-2 and TRBJ2-4; D uncertain. This CDR3 comprises 14 residues. CDR1 and CDR2 from the germline V gene are SGHAT and FQNNGV. The V end lost 2 bases, the J end lost 0 bases, and 5 bases lay between the germline ends. CDR3 nucleotide sequence: TGTGCCAGCAGCTTAATAGGAGCCAAAAACATTCAGTACTTC. Protein sequence: CASSLIGAKNIQYF.